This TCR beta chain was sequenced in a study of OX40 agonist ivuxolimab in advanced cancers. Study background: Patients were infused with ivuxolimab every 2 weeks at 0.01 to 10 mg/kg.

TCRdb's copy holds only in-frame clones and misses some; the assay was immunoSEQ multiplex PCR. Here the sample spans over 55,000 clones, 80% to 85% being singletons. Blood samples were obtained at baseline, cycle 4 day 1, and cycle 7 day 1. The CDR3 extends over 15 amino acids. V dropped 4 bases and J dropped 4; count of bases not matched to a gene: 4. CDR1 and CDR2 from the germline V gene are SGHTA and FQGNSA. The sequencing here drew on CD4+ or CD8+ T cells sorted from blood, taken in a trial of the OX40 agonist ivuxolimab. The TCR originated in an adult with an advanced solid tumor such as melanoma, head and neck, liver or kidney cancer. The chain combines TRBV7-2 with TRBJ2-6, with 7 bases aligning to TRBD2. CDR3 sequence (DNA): TGTGCCAGCAGCTCCCGACTAGCCGGGGCCAACGTCCTGACTTTC. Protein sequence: CASSSRLAGANVLTF.